The 9 T cell receptor beta chains reported below all come from one sample, sequenced in a study of shared clonotypes between healthy human individuals. The data were produced by immunoSEQ multiplex PCR, yet TCRdb's version contains in-frame clones alone and is incomplete. The data show approximately 500,000 clones, around 73% seen once. The sample was PBMCs. These receptors all come from a woman aged 35 to 49 in good health. Some clones in this sample may be carry-over from other donors' samples.

The rearrangement uses TRBV2 and TRBJ2-5; D gene ambiguous. The CDR3 is made up of 14 amino acids. The V and J ends lost 6 bases and 2 bases respectively, with 13 bases between them. Germline CDR1 reads SNHLY; CDR2 reads FYNNEI. CDR3 nucleotides: TGTGCCAGCAGCTCCTGGGGTCAACAAGAGACCCAGTACTTC. It yields the protein CASSSWGQQETQYF.

This rearrangement joins TRBV19 to TRBJ2-7; TRBD2 matches at 12 bases. V lost 5 bases, J lost 2 bases, and 7 bases stayed unmatched. Germline V CDR1 and CDR2: LNHDA, SQIVND (reference sequence). This CDR3 has 16 amino acids. The CDR3 region is CASSGWTSGNTYEQYF. CDR3 in DNA: TGTGCCAGTAGTGGATGGACTAGCGGGAATACCTACGAGCAGTACTTC.

The chain employs TRBV27 and TRBJ1-2; D ambiguous. This CDR3 has 11 amino acids. Between the trimmed V and J ends, which lost 4 bases and 5 bases, there was a span of 5 bases. Germline V gene sequence: CDR1 MNHEY, CDR2 SMNVEV (reference sequence). CDR3 residues: CASSSGYGYTF. The DNA of the CDR3 is TGTGCCAGCAGTTCCGGTTATGGCTACACCTTC.

The genes are TRBV7-8 and TRBJ2-1, with 7 bases aligning to TRBD1. Looked up from germline, CDR1 is SGHVS and CDR2 is FQNEAQ. Trimming took 3 bases from V and 0 from J; bases not matched to a gene: 2. CDR3 length: 15 residues. CDR3 nucleotide sequence: TGTGCCAGCAGCTTCGACAGGGACTCCTACAATGAGCAGTTCTTC. Translating gives CASSFDRDSYNEQFF.

This chain links TRBV5-1 with TRBJ2-2, with 7 bases fitting TRBD1. There are 16 residues in the CDR3. Germline-derived CDR1 and CDR2 are SGHRS and YFSETQ. With V trimmed by 4 bases and J by 0 bases, 6 bases remained unmatched. The CDR3 here is CASSPTGWSNTGELFF. The CDR3 nucleotides read TGCGCCAGCAGCCCGACAGGGTGGTCGAACACCGGGGAGCTGTTTTTT.

The rearrangement uses TRBV7-9 and TRBJ2-1, with no clear D. V lost 5 bases to trimming and J lost 3 bases, with 2 bases between them. This CDR3 is 11 amino acids long. Germline V CDR1 and CDR2: SEHNR, FQNEAQ (reference sequence). In DNA form, the CDR3 reads TGTGCCAGCAGCCACTACAATGAGCAGTTCTTC. Protein: CASSHYNEQFF.

This clone was counted a few times. The V and J genes are TRBV28 and TRBJ2-7; D is unclear. There are 13 residues in the CDR3. V lost 5 bases, J lost 6 bases, and 14 bases lay in between. CDR1 and CDR2 (germline): MDHEN, SYDVKM. The CDR3 here is CASSPVIDGEQYF. CDR3 coding DNA: TGTGCCAGCAGTCCCGTAATCGACGGCGAGCAGTACTTC.

The gene calls are TRBV5-5 and TRBJ2-7, with D hard to call. In germline, CDR1 is SGHKS, CDR2 YYEKEE (reference sequence). Deletions cut 0 bases from V and 0 bases from J, with 10 bases between. This CDR3 comprises 15 residues. Here the CDR3 reads CASSLGWLSSYEQYF. The DNA for the CDR3 is TGTGCCAGCAGCTTGGGTTGGCTGAGCTCCTACGAGCAGTACTTC.

The rearrangement links TRBV19 to TRBJ2-1, with 8 bases that match TRBD1. This CDR3 has 15 amino acids. Germline CDR1 is LNHDA and CDR2 is SQIVND (reference sequence). Trimming took 3 bases from V and 4 from J; bases not matched to a gene: 5. The CDR3, as DNA: TGTGCCAGTAGTATCCAGGGGGCGTTTTACAATGAGCAGTTCTTC. Translating gives CASSIQGAFYNEQFF. The entire variable domain, with the rest obtained from reference TRBV19 and TRBJ2-1, is as follows: DGGITQSPKYLFRKEGQNVTLSCEQNLNHDAMYWYRQDPGQGLRLIYYSQIVNDFQKGDIAEGYSVSREKKESFPLTVTSAQKNPTAFYLCASSIQGAFYNEQFFGPGTRLTVL.